This T cell receptor beta chain derives from a study of molecular identifiers for immune sequencing clone quantification. Study conclusions and caveats: Over 99% of effector molecules, but under 1% in naive cells, were held by clones with more than 20 RNA copies. Jurkat TCR RNA that was spiked in from one cell was reportedly detectable among one million naive cells.

In germline, CDR1 is MNHEY, CDR2 SMNVEV (reference sequence). This CDR3 contains 12 residues. Sorting selected naive CD8 T cells with a CD8+CD4-CCR7+CD45RA+ phenotype. With regard to this clonotype: Antigen specificity is unknown. Germline and junction disagree at one end, which may indicate a read error.

For bulk TCR libraries, previously described methods and listed TCR primers were used. Each CDR3 protein gets one entry after TCRdb re-called the PCR reads with MiXCR. Of about 510,000 distinct CDR3 sequences in the sample, 20% to 25% were seen once. This sequence was found in a human donor in good health. Some libraries in this study had Jurkat cell RNA spiked in. J is TRBJ2-7 and V is TRBV27, with D possibly called TRBD1 or TRBD2 (6 bases each). Sequencing used naive CD8+ T cells from blood, with Jurkat cell RNA spiked in. Subset reported: FACS-sorted CD8+CD4-CCR7+CD45RA+ naive T cells. CDR3 in DNA: TGTGCCAGCAGTTTAGGGGGGCACGAGCAGCACTTC. Its protein is CASSLGGHEQHF.